This T cell receptor (beta chain) originates from a study of blood T cell repertoires in COVID-19 (dated by TCRdb to the early 2020s). For the study in its entirety: Samples covering the acute and convalescent phases of COVID-19 were provided by collaborators in the United States, Italy and Spain. The material from the prospective study consisted of cDNA or gDNA derived from T cells, B-cell-depleted T cells, or PBMCs. The dataset comprised deeply sampled blood TCRbeta repertoires from subjects exposed to, actively infected with, or recovered from COVID-19. The repertoires were released in a freely available public database intended as a resource for research on the immune response to SARS-CoV-2. The samples were drawn from two sources: the first 160 participants of the ongoing ImmuneRACE study, and approximately 1,300 subjects contributed by 6 global collaborators. Sample metadata almost always included a de-identified subject ID, COVID-19 status, age in years and sex. Where HLA class I and class II types were available, the types were taken from metadata supplied by the sample provider, not from assay-based typing. Here is what the overall study found, with its caveats: Clinical and demographic metadata were provided uncurated, with the amount varying by source and participant.

In regard to this clone: Which antigen it targets is not known. No clone much larger than this one lies a single base away; base qualities are absent.

TCRbeta CDR3 regions were amplified from genomic DNA using the immunoSEQ Assay, a bias-controlled multiplex PCR. The study's processing was this. Nucleated cell counts per sample were estimated from amplification of reference gene primers within the assay. To quantify the absolute abundance of each unique TCRbeta CDR3 rearrangement, sequence reads were collapsed and filtered. Productive Simpson clonality was computed per sample as the square root of Simpson's diversity index over productive rearrangements. Held by TCRdb, this immuneACCESS table contains in-frame sequences only and omits some clones. Under half of the omission traces to an unresolved V gene where checked; the cause of the rest is unknown. The DNA was the basis for D and trimming; V, J and clone size are from that table. For this sample there are approximately 200,000 clones; approximately 84% appear just once. Of the sample, around 0.89% is held by the ten largest clones.

Whole blood was collected in K2EDTA tubes by collaborating institutions according to the institutions' own protocols. For TCRbeta analysis, collaborator samples were shipped as frozen whole blood, as isolated PBMCs, or as DNA extracted from either sample type. Germline trimming: 6 bases from V, 6 bases from J; junction bases outside gene matches: 10. From the germline V gene, CDR1 is MNHEY and CDR2 is SVGAGI. The CDR3 runs 15 residues from the cysteine to the phenylalanine. Only the CDR3 DNA stays, 45 bases, in frame from base 1. This TCR was recovered from a man aged 40-50 years with acute or convalescent COVID-19. The sequence is built from TRBV6-5 and TRBJ1-2, and TRBD1 matches 10 of the central bases. Material: peripheral blood. In nucleotides, the sequence is TGTGCCAGCAGCCCGATGGGGACAGGGGCAGATGGCTACACCTTC. Its coded protein is CASSPMGTGADGYTF.